One and the same sample provided the 16 T cell receptor beta chains below, sequenced in a study of blood T cell repertoires in COVID-19. Produced via immunoSEQ multiplex PCR; TCRdb's table is partial and in-frame only. The sample has 150,000 to 250,000 clones; roughly 80% are singletons. Input material: PBMCs or T cells enriched from blood (not recorded which). The receptors stem from a man between 40 and 49 years old who had recovered from COVID-19.

The V call is TRBV6-5, the J call TRBJ2-3; D unresolved. The V end lost 0 bases, the J end lost 0 bases, and 10 bases lay between the germline ends. CDR1 and CDR2 (germline): MNHEY, SVGAGI. The CDR3 extends over 16 amino acids. This CDR3 reads CASSYSTRPSTDTQYF. In DNA form, the CDR3 reads TGTGCCAGCAGTTACTCGACTCGGCCTAGCACAGATACGCAGTATTTT.

V usage is TRBV4-1 and J usage is TRBJ1-5; D perhaps matches TRBD1 (6 bases). Germline V gives CDR1 MGHRA, CDR2 YSYEKL. The CDR3 has 14 amino acids. Trimming took off 2 bases at V and 4 bases at J, with 9 bases between the two ends. The CDR3, as DNA: TGCGCCAGCAGCCAATATACAGGGAATCAGCCCCAGCATTTT. Encoded protein: CASSQYTGNQPQHF.

The genes are TRBV23-1 and TRBJ1-3; D might be TRBD1 (5 bases). TRBV23-1 counts as an open reading frame of uncertain function. The CDR3 is made up of 16 amino acids. Trimming shortened V by 0 bases and J by 2 bases, and 11 bases separated the two germline ends. CDR3 in amino acids: CASSQSSPGTGNTIYF. CDR3 coding DNA: TGCGCCAGCAGTCAATCGTCCCCAGGGACTGGAAACACCATATATTTT.

The CDR3 DNA reads TGTGCCAGCAGCAGGCCTACAGTCTACGAGCAGTACTTC. Protein sequence: CASSRPTVYEQYF. The rearrangement joins TRBV11-2 to TRBJ2-7; D unclear. The CDR3 has 13 amino acids. The V end was cut by 5 bases, the J end by 3 bases, with 11 bases between. Germline V lookup: CDR1 SGHAT, CDR2 FQNNGV.

The rearrangement joins TRBV7-2 to TRBJ2-1; 7 bases align to TRBD1. There are 15 residues in the CDR3. CDR1 is SGHTA and CDR2 is FQGNSA in the germline V gene. J was trimmed by 9 bases and V by 8 bases; bases with no gene match: 16. In nucleotides, the CDR3 is TGTGCCAGCGCCATGTATGCAGGGGGTTTAGGTGAGCAGTTCTTC. As protein: CASAMYAGGLGEQFF.

J is TRBJ1-5 and V is TRBV19, with D unclear. CDR3 length: 16 amino acids. Trimming removed 1 base from V and 2 bases from J, with 12 bases in between. Germline V gene data show CDR1 as LNHDA and CDR2 as SQIVND (reference sequence). The CDR3, as DNA: TGTGCCAGTAGTATAGGAGGCGGAAGTGGCAATCAGCCCCAGCATTTT. It encodes CASSIGGGSGNQPQHF.

This chain connects TRBV19 to TRBJ2-3, with 7 bases matching TRBD2. The germline gives CDR1 LNHDA, CDR2 SQIVND (reference sequence). CDR3 length: 14 amino acids. Trimming at V came to 9 bases and at J to 2 bases, leaving 8 bases not matched to a gene. CDR3 loop: CASSGLTLTDTQYF. The CDR3 coding sequence is TGTGCCAGCTCGGGACTAACCCTCACAGATACGCAGTATTTT.

This chain joins TRBV4-3 and TRBJ2-7; 8 bases are a match to TRBD1. J gave up 6 bases and V 5 bases, and 6 bases lay outside the gene matches. This CDR3 contains 13 residues. From germline, CDR1 is LGHNA and CDR2 YSLEER. The CDR3 DNA reads TGCGCCAGCAGCGCCCGGACAGGGCGCGAGCAGTACTTC. This sequence encodes CASSARTGREQYF.

The chain is built from TRBV7-3 and TRBJ2-3; maybe TRBD1 (5 bases). V shed 7 bases and J shed 1 base, with 15 bases lying between them. The CDR3 is made up of 15 amino acids. Germline assignment: CDR1 SGHTA and CDR2 FQGTGA. DNA of the CDR3: TGTGCCAGCACCGCCACCCCAGGGCGCACAGATACGCAGTATTTT. As protein: CASTATPGRTDTQYF.

This clone was counted a single time. At the DNA level, this CDR3 is encoded by other sequences in the same sample as well. This chain links TRBV30 with TRBJ1-1, with a possible D match to TRBD1 (5 bases). This CDR3 is 13 amino acids long. Per germline, CDR1 GTSNPN and CDR2 SVGIG (reference sequence). V lost 3 bases, J lost 1 base, and 9 bases lay in between. The CDR3 bases are TGTGCCTGGAGGGCCGGGGGGAACACTGAAGCTTTCTTT. Translation gives CAWRAGGNTEAFF.

The rearrangement links TRBV11-3 to TRBJ2-1; 9 bases align to TRBD2. The CDR3 has 17 residues. The J segment lost 4 bases and the V segment lost 5 bases, leaving 12 bases of the junction unmatched. CDR1 and CDR2 (germline): SGHNT, YENEEA. CDR3 in DNA: TGTGCCAGCAGCCCCCAAGGGGCTAGCGGGATATACAATGAGCAGTTCTTC. The encoded protein is CASSPQGASGIYNEQFF.

The genes are TRBV7-2 and TRBJ1-1; tentatively, D is TRBD1 (6 bases). The germline V and J ends were trimmed by 1 base and 5 bases, with 11 bases remaining between them. Germline-derived CDR1 and CDR2 are SGHTA and FQGNSA. This CDR3 spans 14 amino acids. The CDR3 loop reads CASSLVAGTTEAFF. CDR3 DNA: TGTGCCAGCAGCTTAGTGGCAGGGACAACTGAAGCTTTCTTT.

This chain joins TRBV5-4 and TRBJ1-6, with D possibly matching TRBD1 (6 bases). Germline V lookup: CDR1 SGHNT, CDR2 YYREEE (reference sequence). CDR3 length equals 17 residues. Trimming shortened V by 1 base and J by 0 bases, and 11 bases separated the two germline ends. Here the CDR3 DNA reads TGTGCCAGCAGCTTGAAGGGGGGGGTCTCCTATAATTCACCCCTCCACTTT. The encoded protein is CASSLKGGVSYNSPLHF.

The CDR3 is CASSLVISNTGELFF. The CDR3 DNA reads TGCGCCAGCAGCTTGGTTATTTCGAACACCGGGGAGCTGTTTTTT. The rearrangement joins TRBV5-1 to TRBJ2-2; D unclear. Looked up from germline, CDR1 is SGHRS and CDR2 is YFSETQ. V dropped 0 bases and J dropped 0 bases, with 6 bases sitting between them. The CDR3 loop spans 15 amino acids. The full variable domain, rest sourced from reference TRBV5-1 and TRBJ2-2, is KAGVTQTPRYLIKTRGQQVTLSCSPISGHRSVSWYQQTPGQGLQFLFEYFSETQRNKGNFPGRFSGRQFSNSRSEMNVSTLELGDSALYLCASSLVISNTGELFFGEGSRLTVL.

There are a few counts of this clone. V and J are TRBV7-3 and TRBJ2-5, with TRBD2 identical over 8 bases. This CDR3 is built from 14 residues. V lost 5 bases and J lost 5; bases outside the gene matches: 7. Looked up from germline, CDR1 is SGHTA and CDR2 is FQGTGA. In DNA, the CDR3 is TGTGCCAGCAGCCCCGGGACTAGTTCCGAGACCCAGTACTTC. Encoded protein: CASSPGTSSETQYF.

There are a few counts of this clone. The genes are TRBV5-4 and TRBJ1-2; D is undetermined. Per the germline V gene, CDR1 is SGHNT and CDR2 is YYREEE (reference sequence). The CDR3 contains 14 residues. Trimming shortened V by 0 bases and J by 5 bases, and 11 bases separated the two germline ends. CDR3 coding DNA: TGTGCCAGCAGCTTGGAGGGAGTAGGGTATGGCTACACCTTC. Protein product: CASSLEGVGYGYTF. The full variable domain, rest sourced from reference TRBV5-4 and TRBJ1-2, is ETGVTQSPTHLIKTRGQQVTLRCSSQSGHNTVSWYQQALGQGPQFIFQYYREEENGRGNFPPRFSGLQFPNYSSELNVNALELDDSALYLCASSLEGVGYGYTFGSGTRLTVV.